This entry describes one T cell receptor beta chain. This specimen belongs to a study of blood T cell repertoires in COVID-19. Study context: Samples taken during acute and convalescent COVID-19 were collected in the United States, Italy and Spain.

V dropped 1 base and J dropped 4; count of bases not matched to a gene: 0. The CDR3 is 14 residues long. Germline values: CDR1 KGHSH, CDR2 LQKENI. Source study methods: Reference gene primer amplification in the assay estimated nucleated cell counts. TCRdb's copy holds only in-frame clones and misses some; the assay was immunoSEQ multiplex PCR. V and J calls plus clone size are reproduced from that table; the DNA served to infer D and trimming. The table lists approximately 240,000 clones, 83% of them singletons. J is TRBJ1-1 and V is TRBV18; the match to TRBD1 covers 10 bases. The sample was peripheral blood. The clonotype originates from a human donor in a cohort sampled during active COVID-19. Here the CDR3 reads CASSPRTGGTEAFF. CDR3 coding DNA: TGTGCCAGCTCACCACGGACAGGGGGCACTGAAGCTTTCTTT.